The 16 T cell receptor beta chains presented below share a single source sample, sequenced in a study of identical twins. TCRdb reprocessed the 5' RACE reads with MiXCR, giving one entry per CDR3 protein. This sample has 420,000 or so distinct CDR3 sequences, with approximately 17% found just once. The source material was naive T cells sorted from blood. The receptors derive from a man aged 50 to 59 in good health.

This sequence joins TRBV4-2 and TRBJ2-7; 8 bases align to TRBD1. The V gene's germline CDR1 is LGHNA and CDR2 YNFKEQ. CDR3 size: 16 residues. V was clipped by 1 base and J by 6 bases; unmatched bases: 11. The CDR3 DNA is TGTGCCAGCAGCCAAGGCAGACAGGGGATCTCTCTCGAGCAGTACTTC. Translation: CASSQGRQGISLEQYF.

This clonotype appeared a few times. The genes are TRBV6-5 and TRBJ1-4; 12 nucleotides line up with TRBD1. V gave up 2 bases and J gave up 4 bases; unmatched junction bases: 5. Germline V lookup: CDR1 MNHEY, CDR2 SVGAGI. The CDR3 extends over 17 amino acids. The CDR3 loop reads CASSYTGDRGLNEKLFF. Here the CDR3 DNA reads TGTGCCAGCAGTTACACCGGGGACAGGGGGCTTAATGAAAAACTGTTTTTT.

CDR3 sequence reads: CASSGLRITNEKLFF. Written as DNA, the CDR3 is TGTGCCAGCAGTGGACTCCGGATAACTAATGAAAAACTGTTTTTT. This sequence joins TRBV6-1 and TRBJ1-4; D not certain. Trimming pared 4 bases from V and 1 base from J, leaving 10 bases between. This CDR3 contains 15 residues. Germline CDR1 and CDR2: MNHNS and SASEGT.

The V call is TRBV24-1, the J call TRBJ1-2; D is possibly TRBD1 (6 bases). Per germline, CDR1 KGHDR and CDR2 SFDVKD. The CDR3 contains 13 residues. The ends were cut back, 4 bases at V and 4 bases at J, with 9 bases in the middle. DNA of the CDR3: TGTGCCACCAGTGACATGGACAGCTATGGCTACACCTTC. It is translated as CATSDMDSYGYTF.

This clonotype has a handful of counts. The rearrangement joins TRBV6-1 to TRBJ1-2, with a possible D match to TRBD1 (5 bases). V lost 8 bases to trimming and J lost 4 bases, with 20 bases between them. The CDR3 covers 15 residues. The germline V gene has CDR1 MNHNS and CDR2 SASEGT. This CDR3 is CASRKSRTLSYGYTF. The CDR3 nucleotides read TGTGCCAGCCGGAAATCTAGGACACTCAGCTATGGCTACACCTTC.

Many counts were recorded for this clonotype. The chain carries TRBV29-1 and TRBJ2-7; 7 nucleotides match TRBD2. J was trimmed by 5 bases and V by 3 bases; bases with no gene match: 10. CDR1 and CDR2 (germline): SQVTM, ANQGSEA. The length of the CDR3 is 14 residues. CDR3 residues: CSVELAGGYDEQYF. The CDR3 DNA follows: TGCAGCGTTGAGCTTGCCGGGGGGTATGACGAGCAGTACTTC.

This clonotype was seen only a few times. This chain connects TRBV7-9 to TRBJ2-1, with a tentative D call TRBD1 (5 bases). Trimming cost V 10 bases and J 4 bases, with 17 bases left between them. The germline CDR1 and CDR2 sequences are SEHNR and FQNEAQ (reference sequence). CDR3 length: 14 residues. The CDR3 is CATASDNSYNEQFF. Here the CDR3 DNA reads TGTGCCACCGCGTCGGACAACTCTTACAATGAGCAGTTCTTC.

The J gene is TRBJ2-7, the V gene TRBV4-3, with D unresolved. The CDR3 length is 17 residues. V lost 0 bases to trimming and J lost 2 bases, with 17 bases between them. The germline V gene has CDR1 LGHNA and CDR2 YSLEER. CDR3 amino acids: CASSQEELPPLAYEQYF. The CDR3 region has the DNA TGCGCCAGCAGCCAAGAGGAGTTGCCCCCTTTGGCCTACGAGCAGTACTTC.

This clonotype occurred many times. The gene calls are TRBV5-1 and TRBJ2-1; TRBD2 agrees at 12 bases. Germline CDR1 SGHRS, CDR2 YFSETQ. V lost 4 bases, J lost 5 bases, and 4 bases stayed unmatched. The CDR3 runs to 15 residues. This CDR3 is CASSKTSGRNNEQFF. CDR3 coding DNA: TGCGCCAGCAGCAAGACTAGCGGGAGAAACAATGAGCAGTTCTTC.

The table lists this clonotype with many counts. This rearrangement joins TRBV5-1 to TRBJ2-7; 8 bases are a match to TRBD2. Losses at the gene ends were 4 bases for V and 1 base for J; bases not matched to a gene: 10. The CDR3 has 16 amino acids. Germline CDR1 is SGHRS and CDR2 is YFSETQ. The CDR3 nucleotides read TGCGCCAGCAGCCCGGGGGGTTTAGCGGGGTCCTACGAGCAGTACTTC. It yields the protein CASSPGGLAGSYEQYF.

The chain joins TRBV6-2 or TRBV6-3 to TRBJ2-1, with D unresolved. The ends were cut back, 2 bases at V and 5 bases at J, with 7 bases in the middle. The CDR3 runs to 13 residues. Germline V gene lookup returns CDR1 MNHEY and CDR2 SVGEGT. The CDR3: CASSYPENNEQFF. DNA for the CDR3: TGTGCCAGCAGTTACCCTGAAAACAATGAGCAGTTCTTC.

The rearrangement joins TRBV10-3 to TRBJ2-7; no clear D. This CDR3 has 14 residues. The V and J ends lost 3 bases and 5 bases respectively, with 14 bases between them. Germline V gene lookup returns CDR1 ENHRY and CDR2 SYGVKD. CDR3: CAISDPGRRNEQYF. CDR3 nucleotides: TGTGCCATCAGTGACCCCGGTAGGCGGAACGAGCAGTACTTC.

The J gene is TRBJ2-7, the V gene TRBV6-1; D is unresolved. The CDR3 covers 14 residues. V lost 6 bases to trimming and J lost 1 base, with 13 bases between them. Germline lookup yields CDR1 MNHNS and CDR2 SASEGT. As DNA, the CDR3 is TGTGCCAGCAGCCTGGGCGTAAGGTCCTACGAGCAGTACTTC. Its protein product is CASSLGVRSYEQYF.

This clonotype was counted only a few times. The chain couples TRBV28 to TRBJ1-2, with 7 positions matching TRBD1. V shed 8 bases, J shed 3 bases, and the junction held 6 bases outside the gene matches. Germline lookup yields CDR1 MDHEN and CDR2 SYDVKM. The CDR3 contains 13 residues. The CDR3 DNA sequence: TGTGCCAGCCAGACAGGGATCCACTATGGCTACACCTTC. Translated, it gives CASQTGIHYGYTF.

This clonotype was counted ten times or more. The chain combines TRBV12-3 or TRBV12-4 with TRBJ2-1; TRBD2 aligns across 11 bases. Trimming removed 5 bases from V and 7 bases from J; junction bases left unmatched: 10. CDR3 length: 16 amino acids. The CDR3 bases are TGTGCCAGCAGTCCACTCACTAGCGGGAGTTTTAATGAGCAGTTCTTC. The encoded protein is CASSPLTSGSFNEQFF.

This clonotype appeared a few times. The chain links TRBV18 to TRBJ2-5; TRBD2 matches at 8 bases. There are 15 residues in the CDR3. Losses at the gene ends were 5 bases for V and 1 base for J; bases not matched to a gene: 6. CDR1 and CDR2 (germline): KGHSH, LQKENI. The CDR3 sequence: CASSAVSGAQETQYF. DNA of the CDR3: TGTGCCAGCTCAGCGGTTAGCGGGGCCCAAGAGACCCAGTACTTC.